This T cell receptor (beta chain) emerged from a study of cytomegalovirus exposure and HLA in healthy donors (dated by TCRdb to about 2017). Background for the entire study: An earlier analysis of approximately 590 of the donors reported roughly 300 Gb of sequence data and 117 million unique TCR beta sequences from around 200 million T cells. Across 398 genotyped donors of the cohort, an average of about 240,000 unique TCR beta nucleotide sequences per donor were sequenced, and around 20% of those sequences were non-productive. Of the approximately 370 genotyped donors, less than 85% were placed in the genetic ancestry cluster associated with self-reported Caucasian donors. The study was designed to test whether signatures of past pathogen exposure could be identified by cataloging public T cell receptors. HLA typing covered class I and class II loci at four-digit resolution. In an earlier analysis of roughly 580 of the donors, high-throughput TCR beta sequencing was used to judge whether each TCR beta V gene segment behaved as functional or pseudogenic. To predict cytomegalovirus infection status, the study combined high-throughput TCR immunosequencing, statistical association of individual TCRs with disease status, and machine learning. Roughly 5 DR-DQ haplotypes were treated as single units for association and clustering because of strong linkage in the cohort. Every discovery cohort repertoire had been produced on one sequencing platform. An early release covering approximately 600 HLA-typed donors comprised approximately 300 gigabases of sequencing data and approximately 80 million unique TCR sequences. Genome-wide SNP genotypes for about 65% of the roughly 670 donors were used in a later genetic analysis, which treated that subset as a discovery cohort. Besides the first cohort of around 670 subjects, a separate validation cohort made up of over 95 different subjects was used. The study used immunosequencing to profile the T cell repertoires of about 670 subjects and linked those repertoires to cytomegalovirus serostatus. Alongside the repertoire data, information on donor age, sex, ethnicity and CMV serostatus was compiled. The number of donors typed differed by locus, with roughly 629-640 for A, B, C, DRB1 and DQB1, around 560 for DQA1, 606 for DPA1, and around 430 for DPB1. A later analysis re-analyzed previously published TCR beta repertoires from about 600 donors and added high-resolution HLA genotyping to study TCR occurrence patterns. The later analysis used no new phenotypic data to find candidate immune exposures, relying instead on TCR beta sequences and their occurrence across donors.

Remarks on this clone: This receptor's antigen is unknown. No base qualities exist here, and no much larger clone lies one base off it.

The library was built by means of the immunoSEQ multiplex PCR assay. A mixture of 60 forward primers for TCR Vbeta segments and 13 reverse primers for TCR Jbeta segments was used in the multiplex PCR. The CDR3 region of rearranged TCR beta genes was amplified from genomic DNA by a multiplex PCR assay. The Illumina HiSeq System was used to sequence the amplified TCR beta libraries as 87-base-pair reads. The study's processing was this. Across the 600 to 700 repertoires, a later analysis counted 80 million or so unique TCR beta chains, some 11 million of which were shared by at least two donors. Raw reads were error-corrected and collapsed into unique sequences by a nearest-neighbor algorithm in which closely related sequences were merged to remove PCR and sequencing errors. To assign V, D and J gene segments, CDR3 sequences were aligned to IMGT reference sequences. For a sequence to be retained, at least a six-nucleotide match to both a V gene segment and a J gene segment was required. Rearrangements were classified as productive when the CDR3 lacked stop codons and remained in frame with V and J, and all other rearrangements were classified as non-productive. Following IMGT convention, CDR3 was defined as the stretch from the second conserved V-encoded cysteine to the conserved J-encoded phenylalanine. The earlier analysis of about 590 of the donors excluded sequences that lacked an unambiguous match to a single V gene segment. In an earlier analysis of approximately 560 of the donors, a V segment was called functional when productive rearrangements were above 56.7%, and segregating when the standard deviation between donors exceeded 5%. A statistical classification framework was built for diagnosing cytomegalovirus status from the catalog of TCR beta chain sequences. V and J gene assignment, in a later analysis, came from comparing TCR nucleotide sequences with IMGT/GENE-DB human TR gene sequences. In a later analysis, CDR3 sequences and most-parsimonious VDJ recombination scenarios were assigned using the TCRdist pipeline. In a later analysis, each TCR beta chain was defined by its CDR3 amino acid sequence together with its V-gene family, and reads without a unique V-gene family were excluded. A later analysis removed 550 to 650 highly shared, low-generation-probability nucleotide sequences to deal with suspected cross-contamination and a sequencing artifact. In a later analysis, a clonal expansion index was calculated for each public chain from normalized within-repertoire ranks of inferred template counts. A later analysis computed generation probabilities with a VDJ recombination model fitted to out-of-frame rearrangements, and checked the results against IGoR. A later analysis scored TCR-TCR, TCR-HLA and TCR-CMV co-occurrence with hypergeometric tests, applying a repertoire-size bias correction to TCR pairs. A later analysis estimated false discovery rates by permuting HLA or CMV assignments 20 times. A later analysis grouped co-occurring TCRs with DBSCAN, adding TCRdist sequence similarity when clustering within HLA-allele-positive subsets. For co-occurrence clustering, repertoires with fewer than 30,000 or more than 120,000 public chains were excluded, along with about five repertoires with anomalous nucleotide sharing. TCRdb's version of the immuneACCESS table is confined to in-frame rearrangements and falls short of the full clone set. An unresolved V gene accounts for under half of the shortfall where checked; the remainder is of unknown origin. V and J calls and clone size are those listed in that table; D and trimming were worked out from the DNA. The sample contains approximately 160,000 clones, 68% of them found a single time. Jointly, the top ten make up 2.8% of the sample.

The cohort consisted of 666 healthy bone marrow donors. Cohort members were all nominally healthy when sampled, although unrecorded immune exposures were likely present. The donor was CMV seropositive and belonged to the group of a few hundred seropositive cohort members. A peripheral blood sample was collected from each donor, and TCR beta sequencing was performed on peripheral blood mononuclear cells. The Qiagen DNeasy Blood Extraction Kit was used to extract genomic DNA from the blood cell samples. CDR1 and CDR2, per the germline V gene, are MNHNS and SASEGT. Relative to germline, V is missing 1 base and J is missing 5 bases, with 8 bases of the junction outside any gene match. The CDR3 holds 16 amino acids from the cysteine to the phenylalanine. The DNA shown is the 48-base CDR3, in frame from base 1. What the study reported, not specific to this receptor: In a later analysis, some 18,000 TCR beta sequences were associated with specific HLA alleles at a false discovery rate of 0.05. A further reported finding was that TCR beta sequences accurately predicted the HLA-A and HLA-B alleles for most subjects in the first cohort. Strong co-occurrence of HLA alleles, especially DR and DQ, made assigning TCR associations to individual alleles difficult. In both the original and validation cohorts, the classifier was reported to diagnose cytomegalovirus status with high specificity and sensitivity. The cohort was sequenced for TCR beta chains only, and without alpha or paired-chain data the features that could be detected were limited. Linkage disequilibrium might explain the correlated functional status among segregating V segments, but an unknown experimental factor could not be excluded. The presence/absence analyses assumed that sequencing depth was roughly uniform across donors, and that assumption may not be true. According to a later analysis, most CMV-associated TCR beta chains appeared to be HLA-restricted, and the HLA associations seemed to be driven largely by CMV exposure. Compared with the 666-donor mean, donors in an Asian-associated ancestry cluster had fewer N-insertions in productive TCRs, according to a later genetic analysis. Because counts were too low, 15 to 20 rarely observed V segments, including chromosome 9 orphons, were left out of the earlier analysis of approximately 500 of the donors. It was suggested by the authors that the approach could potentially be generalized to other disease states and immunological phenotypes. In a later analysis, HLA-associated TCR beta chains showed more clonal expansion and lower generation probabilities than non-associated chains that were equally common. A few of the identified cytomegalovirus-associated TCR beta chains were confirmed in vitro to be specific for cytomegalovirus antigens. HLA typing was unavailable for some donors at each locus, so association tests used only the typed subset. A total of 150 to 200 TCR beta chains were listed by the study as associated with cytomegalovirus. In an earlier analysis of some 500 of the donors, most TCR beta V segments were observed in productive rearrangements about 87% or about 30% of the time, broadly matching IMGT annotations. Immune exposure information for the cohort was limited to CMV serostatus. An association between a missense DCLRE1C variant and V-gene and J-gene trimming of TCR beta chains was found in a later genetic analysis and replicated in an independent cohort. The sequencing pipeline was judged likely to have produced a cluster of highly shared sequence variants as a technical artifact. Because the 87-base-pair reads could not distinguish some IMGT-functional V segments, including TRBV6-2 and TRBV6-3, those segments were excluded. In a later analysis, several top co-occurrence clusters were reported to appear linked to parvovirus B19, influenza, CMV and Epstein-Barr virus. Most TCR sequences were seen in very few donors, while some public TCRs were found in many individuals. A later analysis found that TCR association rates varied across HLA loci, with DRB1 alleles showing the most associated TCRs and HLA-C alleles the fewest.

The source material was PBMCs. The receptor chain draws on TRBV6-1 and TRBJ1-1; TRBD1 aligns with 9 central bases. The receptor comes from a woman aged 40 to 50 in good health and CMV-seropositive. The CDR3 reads CASSEVIDRGGTEAFF. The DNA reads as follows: TGTGCCAGCAGTGAAGTGATCGACAGGGGGGGGACTGAAGCTTTCTTT.